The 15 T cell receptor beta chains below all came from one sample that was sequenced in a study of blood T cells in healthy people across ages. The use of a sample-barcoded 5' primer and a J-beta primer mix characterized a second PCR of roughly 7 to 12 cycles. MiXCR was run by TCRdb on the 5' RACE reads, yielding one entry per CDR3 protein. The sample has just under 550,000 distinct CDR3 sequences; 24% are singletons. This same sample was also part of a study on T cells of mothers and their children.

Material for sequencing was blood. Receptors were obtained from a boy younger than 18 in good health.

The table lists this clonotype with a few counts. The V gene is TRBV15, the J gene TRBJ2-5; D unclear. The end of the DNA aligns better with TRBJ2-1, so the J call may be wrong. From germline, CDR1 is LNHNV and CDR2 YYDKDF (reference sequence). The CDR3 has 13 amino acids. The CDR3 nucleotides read TGTGCCACCAGCAGATCCGACAACAATGAGCAGTTCTTC. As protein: CATSRSDNNEQFF.

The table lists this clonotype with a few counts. CDR3 sequence: CASSSSSVYTQYF. Here the CDR3 DNA reads TGTGCCAGCAGCTCATCATCGGTCTATACGCAGTATTTT. The rearrangement joins TRBV7-2 to TRBJ2-3; D is uncertain. There are 13 residues in the CDR3. The germline gives CDR1 SGHTA, CDR2 FQGNSA. Trimming pared 4 bases from V and 7 bases from J, leaving 12 bases between.

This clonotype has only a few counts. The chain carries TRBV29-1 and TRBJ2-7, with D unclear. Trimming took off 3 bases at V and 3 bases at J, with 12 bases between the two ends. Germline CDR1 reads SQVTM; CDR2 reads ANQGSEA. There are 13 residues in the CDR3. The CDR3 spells CSVDGGLDYEQYF. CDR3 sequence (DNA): TGCAGCGTTGATGGCGGTCTAGACTACGAGCAGTACTTC.

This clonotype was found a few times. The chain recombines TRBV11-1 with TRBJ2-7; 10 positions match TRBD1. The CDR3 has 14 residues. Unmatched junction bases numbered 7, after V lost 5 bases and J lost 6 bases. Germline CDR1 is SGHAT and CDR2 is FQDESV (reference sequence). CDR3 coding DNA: TGTGCCAGCAGCCCAGGGACAGGGGCGTTCGAGCAGTACTTC. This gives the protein CASSPGTGAFEQYF. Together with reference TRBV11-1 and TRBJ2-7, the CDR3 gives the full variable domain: EAEVAQSPRYKITEKSQAVAFWCDPISGHATLYWYRQILGQGPELLVQFQDESVVDDSQLPKDRFSAERLKGVDSTLKIQPAELGDSAMYLCASSPGTGAFEQYFGPGTRLTVT.

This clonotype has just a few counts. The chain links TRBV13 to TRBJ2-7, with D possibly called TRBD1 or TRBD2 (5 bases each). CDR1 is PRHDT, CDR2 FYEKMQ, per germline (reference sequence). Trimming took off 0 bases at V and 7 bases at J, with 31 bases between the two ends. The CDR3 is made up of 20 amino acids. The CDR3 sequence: CASSLGDSRAPTDGLEEQYF. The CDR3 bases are TGTGCCAGCAGCTTAGGGGACTCCAGGGCCCCCACTGATGGATTAGAGGAGCAGTACTTC. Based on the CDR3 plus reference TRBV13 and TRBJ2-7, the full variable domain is AAGVIQSPRHLIKEKRETATLKCYPIPRHDTVYWYQQGPGQDPQFLISFYEKMQSDKGSIPDRFSAQQFSDYHSELNMSSLELGDSALYFCASSLGDSRAPTDGLEEQYFGPGTRLTVT.

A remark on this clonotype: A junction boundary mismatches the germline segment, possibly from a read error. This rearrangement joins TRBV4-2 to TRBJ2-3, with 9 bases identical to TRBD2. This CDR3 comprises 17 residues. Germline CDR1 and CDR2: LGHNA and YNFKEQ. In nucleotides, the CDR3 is TGTGCCAGCAGCCAAACCAGACTAGCGGCTAGCACAGATTCGCAGTATTTT. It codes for CASSQTRLAASTDSQYF.

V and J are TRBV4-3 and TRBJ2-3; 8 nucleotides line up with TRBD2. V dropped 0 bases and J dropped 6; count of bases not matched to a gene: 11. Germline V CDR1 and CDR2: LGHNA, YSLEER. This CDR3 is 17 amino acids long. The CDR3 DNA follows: TGCGCCAGCAGCCAAGAGCGGTCGGGACTAGGGGCTGATACGCAGTATTTT. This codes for CASSQERSGLGADTQYF.

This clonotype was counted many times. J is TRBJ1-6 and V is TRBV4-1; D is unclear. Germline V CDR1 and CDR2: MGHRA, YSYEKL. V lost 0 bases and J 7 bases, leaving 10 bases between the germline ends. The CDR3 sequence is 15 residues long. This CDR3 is CASSQDSARNSPLHF. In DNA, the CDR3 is TGCGCCAGCAGCCAAGATTCCGCGCGGAATTCACCCCTCCACTTT.

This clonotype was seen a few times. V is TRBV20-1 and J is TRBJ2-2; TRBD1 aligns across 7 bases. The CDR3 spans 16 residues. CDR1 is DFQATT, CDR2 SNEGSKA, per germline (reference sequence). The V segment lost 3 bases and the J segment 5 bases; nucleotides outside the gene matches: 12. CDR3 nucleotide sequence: TGCAGTGCTAGGCCGAGGGGGCGGATCGTGACCGGGGAGCTGTTTTTT. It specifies CSARPRGRIVTGELFF.

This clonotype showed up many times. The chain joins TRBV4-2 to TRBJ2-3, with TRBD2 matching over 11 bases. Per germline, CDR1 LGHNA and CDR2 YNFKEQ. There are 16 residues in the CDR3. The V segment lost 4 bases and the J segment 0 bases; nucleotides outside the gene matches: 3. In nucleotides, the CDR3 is TGTGCCAGCAGCCCTAGGACTAGCGGGAGCACAGATACGCAGTATTTT. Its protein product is CASSPRTSGSTDTQYF.

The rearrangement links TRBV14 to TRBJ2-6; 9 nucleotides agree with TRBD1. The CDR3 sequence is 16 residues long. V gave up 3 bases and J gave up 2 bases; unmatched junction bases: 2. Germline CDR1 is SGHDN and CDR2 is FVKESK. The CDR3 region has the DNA TGTGCCAGCAGCCACACAGGGGGCGCTGGGGCCAACGTCCTGACTTTC. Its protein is CASSHTGGAGANVLTF. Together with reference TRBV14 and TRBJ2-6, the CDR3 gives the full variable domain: EAGVTQFPSHSVIEKGQTVTLRCDPISGHDNLYWYRRVMGKEIKFLLHFVKESKQDESGMPNNRFLAERTGGTYSTLKVQPAELEDSGVYFCASSHTGGAGANVLTFGAGSRLTVL.

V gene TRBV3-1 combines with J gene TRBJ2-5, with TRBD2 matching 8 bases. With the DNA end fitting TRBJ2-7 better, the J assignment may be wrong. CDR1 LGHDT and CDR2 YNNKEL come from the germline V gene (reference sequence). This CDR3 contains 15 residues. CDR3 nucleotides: TGTGCCAGCAGCCAAGGTCCCAGCGGGGGTTACGAGCAGTACTTC. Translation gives CASSQGPSGGYEQYF.

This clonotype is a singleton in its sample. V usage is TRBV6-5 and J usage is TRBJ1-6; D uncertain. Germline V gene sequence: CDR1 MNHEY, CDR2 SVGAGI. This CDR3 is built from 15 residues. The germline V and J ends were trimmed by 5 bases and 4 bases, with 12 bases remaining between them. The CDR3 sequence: CASSPGQRYNSPLHF. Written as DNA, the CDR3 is TGTGCCAGCAGTCCCGGGCAGCGTTATAATTCACCCCTCCACTTT.

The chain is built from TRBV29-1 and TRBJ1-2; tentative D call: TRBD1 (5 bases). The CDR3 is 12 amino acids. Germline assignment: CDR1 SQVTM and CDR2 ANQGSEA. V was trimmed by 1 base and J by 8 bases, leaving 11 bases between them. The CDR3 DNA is TGCAGCGTTGAAGGGCAGGGAGGGGGCTACACCTTC. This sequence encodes CSVEGQGGGYTF.

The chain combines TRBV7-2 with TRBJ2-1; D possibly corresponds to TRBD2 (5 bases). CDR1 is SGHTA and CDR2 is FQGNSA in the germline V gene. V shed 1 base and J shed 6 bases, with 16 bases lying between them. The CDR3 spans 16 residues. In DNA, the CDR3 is TGTGCCAGCAGCTTAGATGCCGGGAACGTAGGCAATGAGCAGTTCTTC. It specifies CASSLDAGNVGNEQFF.